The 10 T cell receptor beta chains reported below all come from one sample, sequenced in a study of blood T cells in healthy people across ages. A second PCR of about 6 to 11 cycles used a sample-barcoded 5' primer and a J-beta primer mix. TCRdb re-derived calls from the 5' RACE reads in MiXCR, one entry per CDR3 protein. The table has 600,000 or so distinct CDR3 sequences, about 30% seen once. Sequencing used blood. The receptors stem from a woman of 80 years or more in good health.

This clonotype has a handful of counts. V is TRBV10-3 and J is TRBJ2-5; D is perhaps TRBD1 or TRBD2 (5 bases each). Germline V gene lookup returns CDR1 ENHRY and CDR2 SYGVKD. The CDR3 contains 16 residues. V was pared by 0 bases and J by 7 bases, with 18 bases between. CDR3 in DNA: TGTGCCATCAGTGAGTCAGATTTGGGGGAACGAGGGACCCAGTACTTC. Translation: CAISESDLGERGTQYF.

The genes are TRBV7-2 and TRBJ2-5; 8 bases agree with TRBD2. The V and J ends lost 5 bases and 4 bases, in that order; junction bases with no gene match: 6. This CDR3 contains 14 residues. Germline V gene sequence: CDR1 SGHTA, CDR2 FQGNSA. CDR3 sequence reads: CASSVLGRAETQYF. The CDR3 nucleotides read TGTGCCAGCAGCGTCCTCGGGAGGGCAGAGACCCAGTACTTC.

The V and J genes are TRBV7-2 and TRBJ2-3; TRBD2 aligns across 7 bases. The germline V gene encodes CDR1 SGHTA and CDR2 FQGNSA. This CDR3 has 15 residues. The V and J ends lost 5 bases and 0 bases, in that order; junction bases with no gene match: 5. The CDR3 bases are TGTGCCAGCAGCACACTAGCGACCAGCACAGATACGCAGTATTTT. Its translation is CASSTLATSTDTQYF.

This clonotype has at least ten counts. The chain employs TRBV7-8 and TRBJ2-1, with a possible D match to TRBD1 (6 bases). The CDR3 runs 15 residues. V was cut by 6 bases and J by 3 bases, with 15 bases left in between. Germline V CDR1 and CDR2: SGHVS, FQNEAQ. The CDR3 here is CASSFAGANYNEQFF. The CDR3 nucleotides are TGTGCCAGCAGTTTCGCAGGGGCCAACTACAATGAGCAGTTCTTC.

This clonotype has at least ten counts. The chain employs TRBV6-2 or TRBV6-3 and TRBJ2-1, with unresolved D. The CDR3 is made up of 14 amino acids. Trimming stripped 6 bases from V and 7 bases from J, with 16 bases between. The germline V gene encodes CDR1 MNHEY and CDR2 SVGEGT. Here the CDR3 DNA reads TGTGCCAGCAGGGAAACCGGTTCAGGAAATGAGCAGTTCTTC. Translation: CASRETGSGNEQFF.

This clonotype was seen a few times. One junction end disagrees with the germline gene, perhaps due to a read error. The CDR3 DNA reads TGTGCCAGCAGCCAACCGGGACAGGGGAATGACCAGTTCTTC. Protein product: CASSQPGQGNDQFF. V usage is TRBV11-2 and J usage is TRBJ2-1, with 10 bases matching TRBD1. CDR3 length equals 14 residues. Germline-derived CDR1 and CDR2 are SGHAT and FQNNGV. The full variable domain, its missing parts supplied by reference TRBV11-2 and TRBJ2-1, is EAGVAQSPRYKIIEKRQSVAFWCNPISGHATLYWYQQILGQGPKLLIQFQNNGVVDDSQLPKDRFSAERLKGVDSTLKIQPAKLEDSAVYLCASSQPGQGNDQFFGPGTRLTVL.

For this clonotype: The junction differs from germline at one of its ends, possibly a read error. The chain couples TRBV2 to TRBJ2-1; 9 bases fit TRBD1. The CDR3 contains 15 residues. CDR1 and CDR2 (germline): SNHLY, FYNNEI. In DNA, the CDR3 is TGTGCCAGCAGACAGGGGGCAAGCTCCTACAATGGGCAGTTCTTC. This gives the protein CASRQGASSYNGQFF.

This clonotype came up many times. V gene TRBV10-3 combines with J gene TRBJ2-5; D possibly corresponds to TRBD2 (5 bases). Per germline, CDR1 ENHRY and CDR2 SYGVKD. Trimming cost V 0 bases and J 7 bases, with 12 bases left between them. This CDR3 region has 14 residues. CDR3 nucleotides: TGTGCCATCAGTGAGTCGAGCGGTCAGCCGACCCAGTACTTC. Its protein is CAISESSGQPTQYF.

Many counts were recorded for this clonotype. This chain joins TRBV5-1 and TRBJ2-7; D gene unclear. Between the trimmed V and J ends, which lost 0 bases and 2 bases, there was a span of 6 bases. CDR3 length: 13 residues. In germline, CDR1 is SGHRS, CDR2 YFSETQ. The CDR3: CASSLDVTYEQYF. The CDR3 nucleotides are TGCGCCAGCAGCTTGGACGTTACCTACGAGCAGTACTTC. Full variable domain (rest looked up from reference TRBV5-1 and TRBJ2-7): KAGVTQTPRYLIKTRGQQVTLSCSPISGHRSVSWYQQTPGQGLQFLFEYFSETQRNKGNFPGRFSGRQFSNSRSEMNVSTLELGDSALYLCASSLDVTYEQYFGPGTRLTVT.

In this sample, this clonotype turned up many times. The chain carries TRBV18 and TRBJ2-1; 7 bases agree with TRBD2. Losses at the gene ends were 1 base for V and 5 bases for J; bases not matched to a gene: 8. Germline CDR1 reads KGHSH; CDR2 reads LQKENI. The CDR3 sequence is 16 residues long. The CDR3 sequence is CASSPLGRGSNNEQFF. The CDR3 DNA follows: TGTGCCAGCTCACCACTCGGGCGGGGGTCAAACAATGAGCAGTTCTTC.